This T cell receptor (beta chain) was identified during a study of blood T cell repertoires in COVID-19. Assay: immunoSEQ multiplex PCR; the TCRdb copy retains only in-frame clones and omits some. Seen here are under 250,000 clones, about 92% observed once, and the top ten hold around 1.2%. V lost 9 bases to trimming and J lost 3 bases, with 18 bases between them. Germline V gene sequence: CDR1 MDHEN, CDR2 SYDVKM. The CDR3 extends over 14 amino acids. The chain carries TRBV28 and TRBJ2-7, with a weak D call TRBD1 (6 bases). The sequence derives from a man under 40 with acute or convalescent COVID-19. Sequencing input: peripheral blood. In DNA form, the CDR3 reads TGTGCCAGTACGAAATTACAGGGAATCTACGAGCAGTACTTC. Translation gives CASTKLQGIYEQYF.